This section outlines one TCR beta chain sequence together with its context. Its antigen remains unidentified. There are no base qualities to consult, and no much larger clone falls within one base. The data stem from a study of CD8 T cells in ankylosing spondylitis (dated by TCRdb to 2017 to 2019). With regard to the full study: T cell receptor beta repertoires were profiled in healthy donors and ankylosing spondylitis patients so that disease-linked TCR variants could be found. Peripheral blood samples were taken, and synovial fluid was additionally collected from ankylosing spondylitis patients. In total, the full study cohort was made up of 100 to 140 healthy donors and 20 to 25 ankylosing spondylitis patients.

Study-wide conclusions, independent of this receptor: Blood from ankylosing spondylitis patients appeared to be characterized by a TCR beta motif composed of about eight highly homologous amino acid variants. Some of the motif variants had been reported before in the synovial fluid and blood of reactive arthritis patients, a finding that suggests common disease-initiation mechanisms. Significant enrichment of the disease-linked clones was reported in matched synovial fluid samples from ankylosing spondylitis patients. The disease-linked clones showed a CD8+ phenotype and occurred at relatively low frequencies in peripheral blood.

The germline V and J ends show losses of 8 bases and 3 bases respectively, and no gene match explains 4 bases of the junction. From the cysteine up to the phenylalanine, the CDR3 has a length of 13 residues. Just CDR3 DNA is preserved here, 39 bases in frame from base 1. The germline V gene (reference sequence) specifies GTSNPN as CDR1 and SVGIG as CDR2. Instrument used: Illumina HiSeq 2500. TCR beta libraries were prepared by quantitative 5'-RACE with molecular barcodes. The authors' analysis ran thus. A new computational method, built on a probabilistic model of VDJ rearrangement, was used to identify disease-linked TCR variants. The public reads were quality trimmed at Q25 with fastp and then assembled into clones with MiXCR by TCRdb, keeping productive beta chains. Each record represents a unique CDR3 protein, reported with the most common genes and DNA among its rows. TCRdb, not the original authors, processed these V and J calls. The sample contains approximately 440,000 distinct CDR3 sequences, 17% of them found a single time. Just over 1% of the sample lies in the top ten.

Source material: blood, either unsorted or a sorted T cell fraction (not recorded which). This receptor was taken from a male donor with ankylosing spondylitis. The rearranged segments are TRBV30 and TRBJ2-6; TRBD1 fits 7 bases in the junction. The CDR3 corresponds to CALDRDGANVLTF. The nucleotides read TGTGCCCTAGACAGGGATGGGGCCAACGTCCTGACTTTC.